The clone carrying this T cell receptor (beta chain) is classed as medium-sized. The antigen is unknown. This entry belongs to a study of immune heterogeneity within non-small cell lung tumors. The study's findings and limits: The repertoire of each individual patient held high-frequency T-cell receptor beta clonotypes that were largely distinct from those of other patients.

Template input was genomic DNA from bulk tumor (approximately 640 ng per sample). Every primary tumor yielded several biopsies, spaced far apart, that were taken during surgery. Those enrolled were patients newly diagnosed with untreated non-small cell lung cancer and undergoing curative surgery. Per the germline V gene, CDR1 is MNHNS and CDR2 is SASEGT. The CDR3 has 12 residues. V was trimmed by 6 bases and J by 3 bases, leaving 8 bases between them. Multiplex PCR (32 V and 13 J primers) was used to amplify the TCR beta CDR3. TCRdb independently ran MiXCR on the multiplex PCR reads; one entry per CDR3 protein. The table lists approximately 4,300 distinct CDR3 sequences, less than 25% of them singletons, with around 10% in the top ten.

The sample comprised lung tumor tissue. V gene TRBV6-1 combines with J gene TRBJ1-1, with D possibly TRBD1 on 5 matching bases. The TCR was taken from a man aged 45 to 65 with non-small cell lung cancer. For the CDR3, the DNA is TGTGCCAGCAGGTTAGGGGACACTGAAGCTTTCTTT. Translating it yields CASRLGDTEAFF.